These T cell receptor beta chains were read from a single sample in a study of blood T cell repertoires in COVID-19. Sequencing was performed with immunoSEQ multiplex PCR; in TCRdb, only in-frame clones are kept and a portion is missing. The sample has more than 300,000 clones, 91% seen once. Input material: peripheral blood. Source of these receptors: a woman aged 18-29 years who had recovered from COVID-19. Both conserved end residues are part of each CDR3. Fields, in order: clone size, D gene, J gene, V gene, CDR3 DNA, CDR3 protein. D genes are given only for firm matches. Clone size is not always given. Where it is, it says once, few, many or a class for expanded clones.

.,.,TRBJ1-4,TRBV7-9,TGTGCCAGCAGCTTAAAGGGCTTTGCGGAGGCGGATGAAAAACTGTTTTTT,CASSLKGFAEADEKLFF
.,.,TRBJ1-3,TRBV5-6,TGTGCCAGCAGCTTGACAGGGAACACCATATATTTT,CASSLTGNTIYF
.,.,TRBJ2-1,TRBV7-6,TGTGCCAGCAGCTGGGCGGGAAGCTCCTACAATGAGCAGTTCTTC,CASSWAGSSYNEQFF
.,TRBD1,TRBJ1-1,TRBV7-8,TGTGCCAGCAGCCCAGGGGGCGTCGACACTGAAGCTTTCTTT,CASSPGGVDTEAFF
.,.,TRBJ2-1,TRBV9,TGTGCCAGCAGCGTACCGTCTAGCCATGAGCAGTTCTTC,CASSVPSSHEQFF
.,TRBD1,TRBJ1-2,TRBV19,TGTGCCAGTAGTACTTTAGACAGGGGTGGCTACACCTTC,CASSTLDRGGYTF
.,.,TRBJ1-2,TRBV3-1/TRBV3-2,TGTGCCAGCAGCCCCCAGGGATTAGGCTACACCTTC,CASSPQGLGYTF
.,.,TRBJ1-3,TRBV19,TGTGCCAGTAGTACTAACTCTGGAAACACCATATATTTT,CASSTNSGNTIYF
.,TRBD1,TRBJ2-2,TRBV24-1,TGTGCCACCAGTGAATACTTCAGGGGGCGGAACACCGGGGAGCTGTTTTTT,CATSEYFRGRNTGELFF
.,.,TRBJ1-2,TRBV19,TGTGCCAGTAGTATAAAAAGGCGGGGAGGCTATGGCTACACCTTC,CASSIKRRGGYGYTF
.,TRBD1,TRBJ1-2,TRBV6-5,TGTGCCAGCAGTTGGACAGGGGTAGCTAACTATGGCTACACCTTC,CASSWTGVANYGYTF
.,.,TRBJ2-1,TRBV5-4,TGTGCCAGCCGTACCCCGGGTGACAATGAGCAGTTCTTC,CASRTPGDNEQFF
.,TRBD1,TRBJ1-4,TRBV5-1,TGCGCCAGCAGGAACACAGGGGGCGTTCTTGAAAAACTGTTTTTT,CASRNTGGVLEKLFF
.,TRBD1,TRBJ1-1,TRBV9,TGTGCCAGCAGCTCCGCTGACAGGGCCTCCGGGGGCACTGAAGCTTTCTTT,CASSSADRASGGTEAFF
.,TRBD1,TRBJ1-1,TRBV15,TGTGCCACCAGCAGAGAAAGATTGCGGGACAGGCTAAACACTGAAGCTTTCTTT,CATSRERLRDRLNTEAFF
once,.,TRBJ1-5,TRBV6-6,TGTGCCAGCAGTTTTTCGACAACTAGCAATCAGCCCCAGCATTTT,CASSFSTTSNQPQHF
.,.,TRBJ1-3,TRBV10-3,TGTGCCATCAGTCTAACAGGCCCAGGAAACACCATATATTTT,CAISLTGPGNTIYF
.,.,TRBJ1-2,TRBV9,TGTGCCAGCAGCGTAGGAGTGTCAGGGTCCTATGGCTACACCTTC,CASSVGVSGSYGYTF
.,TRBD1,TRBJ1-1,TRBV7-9,TGTGCCAGCAGCCTACAGGGACAGGGGTGGCGAGGGGACACTGAAGCTTTCTTT,CASSLQGQGWRGDTEAFF
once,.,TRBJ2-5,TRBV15,TGTGCCACCAGCAGAGGCTCCAGAAGACAAGAGACCCAGTACTTC,CATSRGSRRQETQYF
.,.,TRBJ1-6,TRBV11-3,TGTGCCAGCAGCTTAGGGGCAGAGAATTCACCCCTCCACTTT,CASSLGAENSPLHF
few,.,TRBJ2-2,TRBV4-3,TGCGCCAGCAGCCAAGAGGTTCTAGCGAGGTTAAACACCGGGGAGCTGTTTTTT,CASSQEVLARLNTGELFF
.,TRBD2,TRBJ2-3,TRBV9,TGTGCCAGCAGCGTAGAAGGGCTAGCGGGCACAGATACGCAGTATTTT,CASSVEGLAGTDTQYF
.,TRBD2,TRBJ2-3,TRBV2,TGTGCCAGCAGTGACCAGCGGGGAGATACGCAGTATTTT,CASSDQRGDTQYF